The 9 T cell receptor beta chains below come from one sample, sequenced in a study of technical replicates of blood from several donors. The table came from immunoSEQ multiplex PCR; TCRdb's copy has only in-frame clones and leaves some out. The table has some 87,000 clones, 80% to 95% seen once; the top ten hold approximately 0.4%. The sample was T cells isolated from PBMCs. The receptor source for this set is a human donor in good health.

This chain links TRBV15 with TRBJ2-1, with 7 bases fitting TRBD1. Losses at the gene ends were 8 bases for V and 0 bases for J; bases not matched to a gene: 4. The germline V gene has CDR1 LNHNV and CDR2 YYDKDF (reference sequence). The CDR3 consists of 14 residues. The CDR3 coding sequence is TGTGCCACCTGGGACAGAATCTCCTACAATGAGCAGTTCTTC. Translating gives CATWDRISYNEQFF.

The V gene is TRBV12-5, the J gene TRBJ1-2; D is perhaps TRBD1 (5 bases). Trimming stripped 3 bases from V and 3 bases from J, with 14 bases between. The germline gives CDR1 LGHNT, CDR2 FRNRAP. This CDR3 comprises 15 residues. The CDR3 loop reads CASGFTPQGDYGYTF. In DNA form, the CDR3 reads TGTGCTAGTGGTTTCACTCCTCAGGGTGACTATGGCTACACCTTC.

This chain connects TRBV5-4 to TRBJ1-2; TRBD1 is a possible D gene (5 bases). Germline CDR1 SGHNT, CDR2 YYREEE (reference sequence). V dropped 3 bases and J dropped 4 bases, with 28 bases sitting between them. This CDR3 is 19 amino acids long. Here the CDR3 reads CASSSDGVSYQTDIYGYTF. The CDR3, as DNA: TGTGCCAGCAGCTCGGATGGGGTTTCCTACCAGACAGATATCTATGGCTACACCTTC.

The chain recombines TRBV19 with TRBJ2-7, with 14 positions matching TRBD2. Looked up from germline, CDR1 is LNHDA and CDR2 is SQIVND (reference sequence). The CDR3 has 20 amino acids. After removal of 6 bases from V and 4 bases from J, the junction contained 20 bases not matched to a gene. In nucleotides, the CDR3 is TGTGCCAGTAGACCCAAAATTTCCGGGACTAGCGGGAGAGAGGCGTACGAGCAGTACTTC. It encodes CASRPKISGTSGREAYEQYF.

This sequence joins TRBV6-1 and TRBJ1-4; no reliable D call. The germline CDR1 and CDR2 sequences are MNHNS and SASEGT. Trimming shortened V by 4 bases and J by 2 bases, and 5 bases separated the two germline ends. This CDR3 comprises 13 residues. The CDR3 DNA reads TGTGCCAGCAGTGGGCAGACTAATGAAAAACTGTTTTTT. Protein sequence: CASSGQTNEKLFF.

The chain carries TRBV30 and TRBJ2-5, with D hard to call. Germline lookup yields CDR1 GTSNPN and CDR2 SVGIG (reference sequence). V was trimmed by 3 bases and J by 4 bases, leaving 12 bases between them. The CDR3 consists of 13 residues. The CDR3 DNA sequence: TGTGCCTGGAGCCTAGGCCCGGCAGAGACCCAGTACTTC. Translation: CAWSLGPAETQYF.

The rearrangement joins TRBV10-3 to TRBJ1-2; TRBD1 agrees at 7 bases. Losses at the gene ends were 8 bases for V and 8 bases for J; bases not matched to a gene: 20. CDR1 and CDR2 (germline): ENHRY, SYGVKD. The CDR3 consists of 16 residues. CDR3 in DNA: TGTGCCATCCCCTCCGCACTAAGACAGGGCGAAAACGGCTACACCTTC. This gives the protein CAIPSALRQGENGYTF.

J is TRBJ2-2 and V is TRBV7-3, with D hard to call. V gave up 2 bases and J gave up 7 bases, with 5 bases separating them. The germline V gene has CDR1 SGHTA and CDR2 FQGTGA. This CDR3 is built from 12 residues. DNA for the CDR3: TGTGCCAGCAGCTTATCGGTCGGGGAGCTGTTTTTT. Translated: CASSLSVGELFF.

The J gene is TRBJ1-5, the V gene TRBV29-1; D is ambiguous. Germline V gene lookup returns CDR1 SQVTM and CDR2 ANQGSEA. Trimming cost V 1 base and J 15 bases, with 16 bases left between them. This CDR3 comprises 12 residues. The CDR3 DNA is TGCAGCGTTGAAGGGGAGAACGGAGGAGGGCATTTT. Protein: CSVEGENGGGHF.